This entry lists 21 T cell receptor beta chains sequenced from one sample in a study of radiotherapy plus CTLA-4 blockade in lung cancer. The method was immunoSEQ multiplex PCR; TCRdb's version includes in-frame clones alone and lacks a portion of them. Of some 70,000 clones listed, 79% are singletons. Sequenced here: peripheral blood, sampled from a patient treated with radiotherapy plus ipilimumab. The origin of the receptors is a human donor with non-small cell lung cancer who had a complete response to radiotherapy plus ipilimumab.

The CDR3: CASSARLAGDLTDTQYF. CDR3 in DNA: TGTGCCAGCAGCGCCCGACTAGCGGGAGACCTCACAGATACGCAGTATTTT. The V call is TRBV9, the J call TRBJ2-3, with TRBD2 identical over 12 bases. V was pared by 3 bases and J by 2 bases, with 7 bases of the junction left unmatched. The V gene's germline CDR1 is SGDLS and CDR2 YYNGEE. The CDR3 spans 17 residues.

Written as DNA, the CDR3 is TGTGCCAGCAGCGTAGCTAAGGGAAATGAGCAGTTCTTC. It codes for CASSVAKGNEQFF. The gene calls are TRBV9 and TRBJ2-1; unclear D gene. CDR3 length: 13 amino acids. V lost 0 bases to trimming and J lost 7 bases, with 8 bases between them. From germline, CDR1 is SGDLS and CDR2 YYNGEE.

The rearrangement links TRBV30 to TRBJ1-2, with TRBD1 as a possible D gene (5 bases). The CDR3 spans 12 residues. Trimming pared 4 bases from V and 1 base from J, leaving 7 bases between. From germline, CDR1 is GTSNPN and CDR2 SVGIG (reference sequence). The CDR3 DNA is TGTGCCTGGACCAGGGATAACTATGGCTACACCTTC. Its protein product is CAWTRDNYGYTF.

The chain employs TRBV7-2 and TRBJ2-3; D is unclear. CDR3 length: 16 residues. The V end was cut by 0 bases, the J end by 2 bases, with 12 bases between. CDR1 SGHTA and CDR2 FQGNSA come from the germline V gene. The CDR3 DNA reads TGTGCCAGCAGCTTAGCAATGGGCGCATACACAGATACGCAGTATTTT. It translates to CASSLAMGAYTDTQYF.

V usage is TRBV29-1 and J usage is TRBJ1-3, with TRBD1 matching 8 bases. V lost 3 bases, J lost 3 bases, and 4 bases stayed unmatched. Germline V lookup: CDR1 SQVTM, CDR2 ANQGSEA. The CDR3 runs 14 residues. Here the CDR3 reads CSVDSGQGGNTIYF. CDR3 nucleotide sequence: TGCAGCGTTGATAGTGGACAGGGTGGAAACACCATATATTTT.

The chain carries TRBV5-1 and TRBJ2-3; D perhaps matches TRBD1 (6 bases). Per germline, CDR1 SGHRS and CDR2 YFSETQ. This CDR3 has 15 amino acids. Trimming left V 4 bases short and J 1 base short, with 13 bases between. CDR3 in DNA: TGCGCCAGCAGCCATCGTGACAGGCGCACAGATACGCAGTATTTT. It encodes CASSHRDRRTDTQYF.

The V call is TRBV30, the J call TRBJ1-4; tentatively, D is TRBD1 (5 bases). The germline V gene has CDR1 GTSNPN and CDR2 SVGIG (reference sequence). V lost 0 bases and J 8 bases, leaving 16 bases between the germline ends. This CDR3 contains 15 residues. The CDR3 DNA is TGTGCCTGGAGTGTCCCCCCAGGGTCCGGGGAAAAACTGTTTTTT. This translates into CAWSVPPGSGEKLFF.

On this clone: Other DNA sequences in this sample translate to the same CDR3. The chain recombines TRBV18 with TRBJ1-1; D call uncertain. The CDR3 sequence is 15 residues long. Trimming pared 1 base from V and 0 bases from J, leaving 9 bases between. The germline CDR1 and CDR2 sequences are KGHSH and LQKENI. CDR3 loop: CASSPLEGMNTEAFF. In DNA, the CDR3 is TGTGCCAGCTCACCACTGGAGGGCATGAACACTGAAGCTTTCTTT.

J is TRBJ2-1 and V is TRBV5-1, with D perhaps matching TRBD1 (6 bases). The V end was cut by 0 bases, the J end by 6 bases, with 10 bases between. The CDR3 runs 14 residues. Germline V gene data show CDR1 as SGHRS and CDR2 as YFSETQ. The CDR3 bases are TGCGCCAGCAGCTTGGTCAGGGGTGTCAATGAGCAGTTCTTC. Its protein product is CASSLVRGVNEQFF.

The J gene is TRBJ2-3, the V gene TRBV2; 7 positions match TRBD1. CDR1 and CDR2 (germline): SNHLY, FYNNEI. The CDR3 totals 13 residues. The V gene end was trimmed by 1 base and the J gene end by 14 bases; junction bases not matched to a gene: 9. The DNA of the CDR3 is TGTGCCAGCAGTGAAGGTGTGACAGGGCTTTCGTATTTT. Translation gives CASSEGVTGLSYF.

The V gene is TRBV10-1, the J gene TRBJ2-2, with D possibly matching TRBD2 (5 bases). Germline loops: CDR1 WNHNN, CDR2 SYGVQD (reference sequence). This CDR3 has 14 amino acids. V was cut by 5 bases and J by 5 bases, with 12 bases left in between. The CDR3 coding sequence is TGCGCCAGCAGTCCCGGACTGTTTACCGGGGAGCTGTTTTTT. Its protein product is CASSPGLFTGELFF.

This chain links TRBV10-2 with TRBJ1-6; 7 nucleotides match TRBD1. In germline, CDR1 is WSHSY, CDR2 SAAADI. V was pared by 7 bases and J by 4 bases, with 10 bases of the junction left unmatched. CDR3 length: 16 amino acids. The CDR3: CASTETGNGYNSPLHF. The DNA for the CDR3 is TGCGCCAGCACCGAGACAGGGAACGGATATAATTCACCCCTCCACTTT.

The chain has TRBV13 and TRBJ1-1; 7 nucleotides align to TRBD1. Germline CDR1 reads PRHDT; CDR2 reads FYEKMQ (reference sequence). Trimming at V came to 5 bases and at J to 3 bases, leaving 12 bases not matched to a gene. The CDR3 is made up of 16 amino acids. The CDR3 is CASSRYRGRGDTEAFF. The DNA for the CDR3 is TGTGCCAGCAGCCGATACAGGGGCAGGGGGGACACTGAAGCTTTCTTT.

As for this clone: Other nucleotide sequences from this sample produce the same CDR3. The chain uses TRBV27 and TRBJ1-1; a possible D gene is TRBD1 (5 bases). From germline, CDR1 is MNHEY and CDR2 SMNVEV (reference sequence). Trimming removed 6 bases at V and 4 bases at J, with 12 bases between. The CDR3 covers 13 residues. The CDR3 coding sequence is TGTGCCAGCAGCCCCGGGGGGGTCACTGAAGCTTTCTTT. It yields the protein CASSPGGVTEAFF.

The V gene is TRBV7-9, the J gene TRBJ1-2; D not resolved. The germline V and J ends were trimmed by 1 base and 6 bases, with 9 bases remaining between them. The CDR3 loop spans 13 amino acids. The V gene's germline CDR1 is SEHNR and CDR2 FQNEAQ (reference sequence). For the CDR3, the DNA is TGTGCCAGCAGCTTAGTCGAAAGGGATGGCTACACCTTC. Translated: CASSLVERDGYTF.

The J gene is TRBJ2-3, the V gene TRBV6-4; the D call may be TRBD1 or TRBD2 (6 bases each). CDR1 and CDR2 from the germline V gene are MRHNA and SNTAGT. There are 13 residues in the CDR3. V shed 4 bases and J shed 5 bases, with 10 bases lying between them. Written as DNA, the CDR3 is TGTGCCAGCAGTGGAGAGGGGGGAGATACGCAGTATTTT. Its protein is CASSGEGGDTQYF.

This rearrangement joins TRBV11-3 to TRBJ1-2, with D possibly being TRBD1 (6 bases). Trimming shortened V by 5 bases and J by 2 bases, and 12 bases separated the two germline ends. The CDR3 is 14 residues long. Germline V lookup: CDR1 SGHNT, CDR2 YENEEA. CDR3: CASSPRTGNYGYTF. The CDR3 bases are TGTGCCAGCAGCCCCCGTACAGGGAACTATGGCTACACCTTC.

This rearrangement joins TRBV28 to TRBJ1-4; TRBD1 matches 7 bases. V trimming: 4 bases; J trimming: 4 bases; junction bases outside the gene matches: 6. Looked up from germline, CDR1 is MDHEN and CDR2 is SYDVKM. The CDR3 has 15 amino acids. CDR3 protein: CASSSLTGSNEKLFF. The DNA of the CDR3 is TGTGCCAGCAGTTCACTGACAGGGAGTAATGAAAAACTGTTTTTT.

The V gene is TRBV5-1, the J gene TRBJ1-1, with no clear D. Deletions cut 6 bases from V and 6 bases from J, with 9 bases between. Germline CDR1 is SGHRS and CDR2 is YFSETQ. The CDR3 contains 11 residues. The CDR3: CASKFSAEAFF. The CDR3 DNA follows: TGCGCCAGCAAGTTCAGTGCTGAAGCTTTCTTT.

The V and J genes are TRBV5-1 and TRBJ1-6; a weak D match, TRBD1 (6 bases). The V end lost 0 bases, the J end lost 6 bases, and 16 bases lay between the germline ends. Germline V lookup: CDR1 SGHRS, CDR2 YFSETQ. CDR3 length equals 17 residues. CDR3 loop: CASSLDESGASNSPLHF. As DNA, the CDR3 is TGCGCCAGCAGCTTGGATGAGTCGGGGGCAAGTAATTCACCCCTCCACTTT.

CDR3 coding DNA: TGTGCCAGCAGCTTTGGACTAGCGGGCGGGGAGACCCAGTACTTC. Protein: CASSFGLAGGETQYF. V and J are TRBV7-2 and TRBJ2-5; 11 bases fit TRBD2. The CDR3 runs 15 residues. Germline CDR1 and CDR2: SGHTA and FQGNSA. The ends lost 3 bases at V and 5 bases at J; junction bases unmatched: 5. Full variable domain (remainder filled in from reference TRBV7-2 and TRBJ2-5): GAGVSQSPSNKVTEKGKDVELRCDPISGHTALYWYRQSLGQGLEFLIYFQGNSAPDKSGLPSDRFSAERTGGSVSTLTIQRTQQEDSAVYLCASSFGLAGGETQYFGPGTRLLVL.